This T cell receptor (beta chain) derives from a study of cytomegalovirus exposure and HLA in healthy donors (dated by TCRdb to the late 2010s). Concerning the study at large: In an earlier analysis of around 540 of the donors, 250 to 350 Gb of sequence data and 120 million or so unique TCR beta sequences from some 170 million T cells were reported. Roughly 300 gigabases of sequencing data and 70 million to 85 million unique TCR sequences were included in an early release covering around 600 HLA-typed donors. Of the approximately 400 genotyped donors, about 84% fell in the genetic ancestry cluster associated with self-reported Caucasian donors. The aim of the study was to test whether cataloging public T cell receptors could identify signatures of past pathogen exposure. The study profiled the T cell repertoires of some 610 subjects by immunosequencing and related them to cytomegalovirus serostatus. A separate validation cohort of more than 100 different subjects was used in addition to the approximately 640-subject first cohort. To predict cytomegalovirus infection status, the study brought together high-throughput TCR immunosequencing, statistical association of individual TCRs with disease status, and machine learning. In a later analysis, previously published TCR beta repertoires from fewer than 750 donors were re-analyzed and high-resolution HLA genotyping was added so that TCR occurrence patterns could be studied. Rather than using new phenotypic data, the later analysis identified candidate immune exposures from TCR beta sequences and from how often those sequences occurred across donors. An earlier analysis of approximately 630 of the donors applied high-throughput TCR beta sequencing to assess whether each TCR beta V gene segment acted as functional or pseudogenic. Donor age, sex, ethnicity and CMV serostatus were compiled alongside the repertoire data. In a later genetic analysis, genome-wide SNP genotypes for about three fifths of the 666 donors were used, and that subset was treated as a discovery cohort. All discovery cohort repertoires had been generated on a single sequencing platform. Class I and class II HLA loci were covered by the typing at four-digit resolution. The number of donors typed differed by locus, with roughly 629-640 for A, B, C, DRB1 and DQB1, around 500 for DQA1, 600 to 610 for DPA1, and about 450 for DPB1. Several DR-DQ haplotypes were handled as single units for association and clustering because linkage in the cohort was strong. On average, 235,054 unique TCR beta nucleotide sequences were sequenced per donor among more than 350 genotyped donors of the cohort, with roughly 18% of those sequences being non-productive. The study at large found these results: The presence/absence analyses assumed that sequencing depth was roughly uniform across donors, and that assumption may not be true. In vitro tests confirmed that a few of the cytomegalovirus-associated TCR beta chains recognize cytomegalovirus antigens. The 87-base-pair reads could not distinguish some IMGT-functional V segments, including TRBV6-2 and TRBV6-3, so those segments were excluded. A cluster of highly shared sequence variants was judged likely to represent a technical artifact of the sequencing pipeline. A later analysis found that HLA-associated TCR beta chains were more clonally expanded and had lower generation probabilities than equally common non-associated chains. CMV serostatus was the only immune exposure information available for the cohort. When HLA alleles, especially DR and DQ, strongly co-occurred, attributing TCR associations to individual alleles was difficult. Correlated functional status among segregating V segments might reflect linkage disequilibrium, but an unknown experimental factor could not be ruled out. A further reported finding was that TCR beta sequences accurately predicted the HLA-A and HLA-B alleles for most subjects in the first cohort. An earlier analysis of approximately 540 of the donors showed that most TCR beta V segments appeared in productive rearrangements either about 87% or about 30% of the time, which broadly matched IMGT annotations. A later analysis found that TCR association rates varied across HLA loci, with DRB1 alleles showing the most associated TCRs and HLA-C alleles the fewest. The authors suggested that the approach could potentially be generalized to other disease states and immunological phenotypes. According to a later genetic analysis, donors in an Asian-associated ancestry cluster had fewer N-insertions in productive TCRs than the roughly 670-donor mean. Because HLA typing was unavailable for some donors at each locus, only the typed subset was used in association tests. V-gene and J-gene trimming of TCR beta chains was associated with a missense DCLRE1C variant in a later genetic analysis, and the association was replicated in an independent cohort. The cohort was sequenced for TCR beta chains only, and without alpha or paired-chain data the features that could be detected were limited. In a later analysis, over 15,000 TCR beta sequences were associated with specific HLA alleles at a false discovery rate of 0.05. Cytomegalovirus status was reported to be diagnosed by the classifier with high specificity and sensitivity in both the original and validation cohorts. Most CMV-associated TCR beta chains appeared to be HLA-restricted in a later analysis, and the HLA associations seemed to be driven largely by CMV exposure. The study listed approximately 150 TCR beta chains as associated with cytomegalovirus. Across donors, most TCR sequences were observed very rarely, whereas some public TCRs were present in many individuals. In a later analysis, several top co-occurrence clusters were reported to appear linked to parvovirus B19, influenza, CMV and Epstein-Barr virus. The earlier analysis of about 600 of the donors excluded roughly 17 rarely observed V segments, including chromosome 9 orphons, because counts were too low.

Library preparation employed the immunoSEQ multiplex PCR assay. A mixture of 60 forward primers for TCR Vbeta segments and 13 reverse primers for TCR Jbeta segments was used in the multiplex PCR. A multiplex PCR assay on genomic DNA amplified the CDR3 region of rearranged TCR beta genes. On the Illumina HiSeq System, the amplified TCR beta libraries were sequenced as 87-base-pair reads. The authors' analysis ran thus. A later analysis counted some 74 million unique TCR beta chains across the 600 to 850 repertoires, and some 12 million of these chains were shared by at least two donors. To remove PCR and sequencing errors, raw reads were error-corrected and collapsed into unique sequences using a nearest-neighbor algorithm that merged closely related sequences. CDR3 sequences were aligned to IMGT reference sequences to assign V, D and J gene segments. For a sequence to be retained, a match of at least six nucleotides to both a V gene segment and a J gene segment was required. A rearrangement was called productive if the CDR3 had no stop codons and remained in frame with V and J, and every other rearrangement was called non-productive. Following IMGT convention, CDR3 was defined as the stretch from the second conserved V-encoded cysteine to the conserved J-encoded phenylalanine. The earlier analysis of about 610 of the donors excluded sequences that lacked an unambiguous match to a single V gene segment. An earlier analysis of over 450 of the donors classified V segments as functional when productive rearrangements were above 56.7% and as segregating when the standard deviation between donors was above 5%. A statistical classification framework was built to diagnose cytomegalovirus status from the catalog of TCR beta chain sequences. In a later analysis, V and J genes were assigned by comparing TCR nucleotide sequences against IMGT/GENE-DB human TR gene sequences. In a later analysis, CDR3 sequences and most-parsimonious VDJ recombination scenarios were assigned using the TCRdist pipeline. In a later analysis, each TCR beta chain was defined by its CDR3 amino acid sequence together with its V-gene family, and reads without a unique V-gene family were excluded. A later analysis removed 500 to 600 highly shared, low-generation-probability nucleotide sequences to deal with suspected cross-contamination and a sequencing artifact. A later analysis calculated a clonal expansion index for each public chain from normalized within-repertoire ranks of inferred template counts. In a later analysis, generation probabilities were computed using a VDJ recombination model fitted to out-of-frame rearrangements, and the results were checked against IGoR. Hypergeometric tests were used in a later analysis to score TCR-TCR, TCR-HLA and TCR-CMV co-occurrence, with a repertoire-size bias correction applied to the TCR pairs. A later analysis estimated false discovery rates by permuting HLA or CMV assignments 20 times. A later analysis grouped co-occurring TCRs with DBSCAN, adding TCRdist sequence similarity when clustering within HLA-allele-positive subsets. For co-occurrence clustering, repertoires with fewer than 30,000 or more than 120,000 public chains were excluded, along with roughly five repertoires with anomalous nucleotide sharing. TCRdb mirrors the immuneACCESS table, restricted to in-frame sequences. Some clones are absent from its copies; in checked studies, under half trace to an unresolved V gene, and the reason for the others is unknown. The V and J calls and the clone size are those of that table, but D and trimming were determined from the DNA. This sample gives 90,000 to 140,000 clones in total; over 12% of them show up just once. The ten largest clones capture 0.83% of the sample.

The cohort comprised 670 or so healthy bone marrow donors. At the time of sampling, every cohort member was nominally healthy, though immune exposures that went unrecorded were likely present. The donor was CMV seronegative and belonged to the group of under 400 seronegative cohort members. Each donor provided a peripheral blood sample, and peripheral blood mononuclear cells were used for TCR beta sequencing. Genomic DNA extraction from the blood cell samples was performed with the Qiagen DNeasy Blood Extraction Kit. This clone was detected a few times. The antigen it recognizes is unknown. The CDR3 carries no conserved terminal phenylalanine or tryptophan, so it likely arises from a read error. The CDR3 has 13 amino acids, counting both end residues. The CDR3 DNA has 39 bases and is translated from base 1. CDR1 and CDR2 are read off the germline V gene as SGHRS and YFSETQ. Trimming at the junction amounts to 4 bases on V and 3 bases on J, and the germline ends lie 9 bases apart.

The sequence came from a female donor in good health and CMV-seronegative. The source material was PBMCs. The V and J genes are TRBV5-1 and TRBJ2-3, with no confident D gene call. The DNA is as follows: TGCGCCAGCAGCGTCCCTGGTACAGATACGCAGTATCTT. The resulting protein is CASSVPGTDTQYL.